The entry below describes one T cell receptor (beta chain). Assay used: immunoSEQ multiplex PCR; TCRdb lists only in-frame clones, some missing. The sample holds roughly 640,000 clones, about 74% seen once. These data originate in a study of shared clonotypes between healthy human individuals. Germline values: CDR1 MNHNS, CDR2 SASEGT. J gave up 4 bases and V 5 bases, and 5 bases lay outside the gene matches. The CDR3 is made up of 15 amino acids. The source material was memory CD4+ T cells sorted from blood. Specified subset: CD45RA-negative fraction. The source is a woman aged 25 to 39 in good health. This chain joins TRBV6-1 and TRBJ2-5; 12 positions match TRBD2. CDR3: CASSPPGLAGETQYF. Written as DNA, the CDR3 is TGTGCCAGCAGTCCCCCGGGACTAGCGGGAGAGACCCAGTACTTC.